This T cell receptor (beta chain) was captured in a study of blood T cells in healthy people across ages (dated by TCRdb to about 2015). Background on the whole study: In model experiments, template switching captured roughly one uniquely barcoded TCR beta cDNA molecule for every two T cells. To track age-related changes in TCR beta repertoire diversity, the study relied on deep sequencing normalized with unique cDNA molecular identifiers. The donors were divided into four age groups: young (average approximately 15 years), middle-aged (around 37), aged (62) and long-lived (82). To avoid experimental bias, donors of different ages were distributed randomly across sequencing lanes. Using the same blood draw, the study looked at two additional independent replicas of 1 million unique cDNA reads for two donors, one aged 18 to 30 and the other aged 80 or older. The study at large found these results: The long-lived group showed more naive CD4+ T cells, fewer expanded clones and increased TCR diversity than the aged group, suggesting age selection. Observed TCR beta diversity correlated strongly with the percentage of naive T cells measured by flow cytometry. Because the CMV infection status of the donors was unknown, age-related changes in expanded clonotypes may potentially have been confounded. Observed TCR beta diversity per million T cells fell roughly linearly with age, and a significant reduction was already apparent by age around 40. Estimates of total diversity from one million sequenced T cells were regarded as lower bounds and underestimates. Conclusive comparison of naive and antigen-experienced compartments was prevented by the profiling of bulk unsorted PBMCs.

Donors were under 40 systemically healthy Caucasian individuals from Russia aged roughly 6 to 95 years. Each donor gave ten milliliters of peripheral blood, drawn into EDTA-treated Vacutainer tubes. Ficoll-Paque density-gradient centrifugation was used to isolate PBMCs, with at least 6.5 million per sample. Total RNA was extracted from PBMCs with Trizol reagent, with at least 5 micrograms obtained per sample. The percentages of naive CD45RAhigh/CD27high T cells were determined by flow cytometry on a PBMC aliquot from every donor. Receptor amplification or capture employed 5' RACE. Sequenced using an Illumina HiSeq 2500. A second PCR of roughly 7 to 11 cycles was run with a J-beta primer mix and a sample-barcoded 5' primer. A template-switch 5' adaptor carrying 12 random nucleotides introduced a unique molecular identifier onto each TCR beta cDNA molecule. Each sample yielded at least 3 million CDR3-containing paired-end reads. The Mint cDNA synthesis kit, primed by a TRBC-specific oligonucleotide, was used to synthesize first-strand cDNA from all RNA. Following uracil-DNA glycosylase treatment, a first 18-cycle PCR with universal primers M1SS and BC2_uni_R was performed on all cDNA. In the authors' own workflow: For normalization, 1 million high-quality reads were randomly selected from each sample, with every read carrying a distinct molecular identifier. Instead of being binned into consensus sequences, reads with shared molecular identifiers were discarded. MiTCR, run with a Q25 quality threshold and the strictest error-elimination algorithm, handled CDR3 identification, clonotype clustering and error correction. A nonparametric unseen species model with Euler transformation was used to estimate a lower bound on total TCR beta diversity. TCRdb cleaned the public reads at Q25 with fastp, built clones with MiXCR and kept in-frame beta chains. One record per CDR3 amino acid sequence lists the most common genes and DNA. These V and J calls originate from TCRdb's pipeline instead of the authors' own analysis. The table for this sample lists approximately 820,000 distinct CDR3 sequences; approximately 44% of them were counted only once. The ten most abundant clones make up under 20% of the sample.

Of note for this clonotype: What this receptor recognizes is not known. Qualities for individual bases were not recorded, and no much larger clone is one base off.

The clonotype originates from a man aged 60-69 years in good health. Sequences were obtained from blood.

CDR3 sequence: CASSSGQGHPNSPLHF. The DNA reads TGTGCCAGCAGCTCCGGACAGGGTCACCCGAATTCACCCCTCCACTTT. This chain joins TRBV11-3 to TRBJ1-6; 8 middle bases align to TRBD1. The CDR3 spans 16 residues, from the cysteine through the phenylalanine. Only the CDR3 DNA stays, 48 bases, in frame from base 1. Trimming leaves V shorter by 4 bases and J shorter by 7 bases, with the junction holding 9 bases beyond the gene matches. CDR1 SGHNT and CDR2 YENEEA are derived from the germline V gene.